Listed here are 4 T cell receptor beta chains from one sample, sequenced in a study of T cell responses to AZD1222 COVID-19 vaccine. Sequenced by immunoSEQ multiplex PCR; TCRdb stores in-frame clones only, minus some. Of around 69,000 clones listed, approximately 91% were seen once; the top ten hold approximately 11%. The sequencing used peripheral blood, collected on day 0 of AZD1222 vaccination. Receptors originate from an adult in good health.

Written as DNA, the CDR3 is TGTGCCAGTAGTATTGGAACGACTGCAAGGTCTTCACCCCTCCACTTT. Its translation is CASSIGTTARSSPLHF. The chain uses TRBV19 and TRBJ1-6, with D unresolved. V lost 3 bases to trimming and J lost 9 bases, with 18 bases between them. The CDR3 extends over 16 amino acids. In germline, CDR1 is LNHDA, CDR2 SQIVND (reference sequence).

Only one count was recorded for this clone. The V call is TRBV5-4, the J call TRBJ2-7; 9 bases are a match to TRBD1. The V gene's germline CDR1 is SGHNT and CDR2 YYREEE (reference sequence). J lost 1 base, V lost 4 bases, and 9 bases had no gene match. The CDR3 covers 16 residues. CDR3 residues: CASSTGGGQGSYEQYV. As DNA, the CDR3 is TGTGCCAGCAGCACTGGGGGGGGACAGGGTTCCTACGAGCAGTACGTC.

This clone was detected only a few times. The chain recombines TRBV7-9 with TRBJ2-5; unclear D gene. The ends were cut back, 5 bases at V and 5 bases at J, with 12 bases in the middle. The CDR3 contains 13 residues. Germline V gene lookup returns CDR1 SEHNR and CDR2 FQNEAQ (reference sequence). This chain's CDR3 is CASSQKMRETQYF. The CDR3 region has the DNA TGTGCCAGCAGCCAGAAGATGCGGGAGACCCAGTACTTC.

V is TRBV6-5 and J is TRBJ1-1, with D perhaps TRBD1 (6 bases). The CDR3 covers 13 residues. The V end lost 11 bases, the J end lost 8 bases, and 21 bases lay between the germline ends. Germline V lookup: CDR1 MNHEY, CDR2 SVGAGI. The CDR3, as DNA: TGTGCCTCTCAACCGGGACACTCACCGGAAGCTTTCTTT. Translated: CASQPGHSPEAFF.